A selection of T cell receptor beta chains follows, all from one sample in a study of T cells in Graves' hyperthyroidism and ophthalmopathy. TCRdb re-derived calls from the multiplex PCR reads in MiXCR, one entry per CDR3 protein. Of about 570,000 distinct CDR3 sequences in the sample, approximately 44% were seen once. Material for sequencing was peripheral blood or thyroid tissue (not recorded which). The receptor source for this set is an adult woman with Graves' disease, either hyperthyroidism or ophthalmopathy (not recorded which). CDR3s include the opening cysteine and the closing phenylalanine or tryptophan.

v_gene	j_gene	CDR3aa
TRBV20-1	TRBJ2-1	CSARGQGYNEQFF
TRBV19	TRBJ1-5	CASSIDFVPGRGQPQHF
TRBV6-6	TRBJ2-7	CASDLVGEDEQYF
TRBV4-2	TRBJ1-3	CGSGSSSGNTIYF
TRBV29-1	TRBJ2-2	CSVVWGGTGELFF
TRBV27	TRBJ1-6	CASSLSIPLGGRNSPLHF
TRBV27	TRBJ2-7	CASSLSERPYEQYF
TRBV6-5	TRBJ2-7	CASSYLRTGGGGATGEQYF
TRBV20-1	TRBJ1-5	CSALQRTVGNQPQHF
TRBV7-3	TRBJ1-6	CASSLKGTGYNSPLHF
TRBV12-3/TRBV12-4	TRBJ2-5	CASTQFRSSGTQETQYF
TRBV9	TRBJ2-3	CASSANQVTDTQYF
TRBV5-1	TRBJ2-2	CASSQGSNTGELFF
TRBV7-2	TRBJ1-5	CASTLGWGRRETQHF
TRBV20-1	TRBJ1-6	CSASIDPGLNYNSPLHF
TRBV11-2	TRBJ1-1	CASSLAGGKAFF
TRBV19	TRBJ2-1	CASLEQFF
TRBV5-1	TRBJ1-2	CATSGQNYYGYTF
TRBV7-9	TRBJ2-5	CASDGQSQETQYF
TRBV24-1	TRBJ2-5	CATSDPGWSRVAGTQYF
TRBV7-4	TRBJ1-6	CASSPGTNSPLHF
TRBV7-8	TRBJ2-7	CASSLAPGYEQYF
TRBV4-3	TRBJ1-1	CASSQDGALNTEAFF
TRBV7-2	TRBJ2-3	CASSLTGQGNADTQYF
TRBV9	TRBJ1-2	CASSFYGGYTF
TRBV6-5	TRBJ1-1	CASSKGTANTEAFF
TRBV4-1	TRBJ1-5	CASSQAEVSPGPQHF
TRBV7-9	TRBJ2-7	CASSLPRGDFLYEQYF
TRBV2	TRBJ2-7	CASSEGAYEQYF
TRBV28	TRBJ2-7	CASSETGRDEQYF
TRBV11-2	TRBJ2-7	CASSTIVQGVEQYF
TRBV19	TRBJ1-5	CASNFMDQAYQPQHF
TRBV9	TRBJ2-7	CASSVGLVAGIF
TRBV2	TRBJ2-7	CASSYFPEQYF
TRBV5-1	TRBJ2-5	CASSRGAGPGETQYF
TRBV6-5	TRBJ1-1	CASSYPGTPVEAFF
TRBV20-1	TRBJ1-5	CSAIPGHNQPQHF
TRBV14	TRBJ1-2	CASSPRGGQTF
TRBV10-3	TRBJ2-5	CAISVGQGAEETQYF
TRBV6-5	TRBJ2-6	CASSPLVSANVLTF
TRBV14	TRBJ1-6	CASSQMRTGLNSPLHF
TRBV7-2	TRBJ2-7	CASSLQGQAGEQYF
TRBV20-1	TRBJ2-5	CSASGKETQYF
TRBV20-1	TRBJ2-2	CSVLAGQPGRFAGELFF
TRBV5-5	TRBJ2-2	CASSLLRTRELFF
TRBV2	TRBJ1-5	CASSFLSGNQPQHF
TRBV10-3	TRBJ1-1	CAISFGSGAEAFF
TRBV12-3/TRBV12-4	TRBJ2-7	CASSFYGLSTGEQYF
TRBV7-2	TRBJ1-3	CASSLVSGVGNTIYF
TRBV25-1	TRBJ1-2	CASSEIKGYGYTF
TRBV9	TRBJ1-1	CASSRTGGREAFF
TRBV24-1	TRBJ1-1	CASSPIGGKAFF
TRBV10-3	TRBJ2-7	CAINTGTGGYEQYF
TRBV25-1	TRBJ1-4	CASTPPGTRRKLFF
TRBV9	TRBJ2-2	CASSRREGRELFF
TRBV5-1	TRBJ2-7	CASSLNRQGYEQYF
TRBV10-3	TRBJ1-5	CAISDTGSNQPQHF
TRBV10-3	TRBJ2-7	CAISESGAVEEQYF
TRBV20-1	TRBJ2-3	CSARPLAGGWRTQYF
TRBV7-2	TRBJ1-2	CASSNPTGVYGYTF